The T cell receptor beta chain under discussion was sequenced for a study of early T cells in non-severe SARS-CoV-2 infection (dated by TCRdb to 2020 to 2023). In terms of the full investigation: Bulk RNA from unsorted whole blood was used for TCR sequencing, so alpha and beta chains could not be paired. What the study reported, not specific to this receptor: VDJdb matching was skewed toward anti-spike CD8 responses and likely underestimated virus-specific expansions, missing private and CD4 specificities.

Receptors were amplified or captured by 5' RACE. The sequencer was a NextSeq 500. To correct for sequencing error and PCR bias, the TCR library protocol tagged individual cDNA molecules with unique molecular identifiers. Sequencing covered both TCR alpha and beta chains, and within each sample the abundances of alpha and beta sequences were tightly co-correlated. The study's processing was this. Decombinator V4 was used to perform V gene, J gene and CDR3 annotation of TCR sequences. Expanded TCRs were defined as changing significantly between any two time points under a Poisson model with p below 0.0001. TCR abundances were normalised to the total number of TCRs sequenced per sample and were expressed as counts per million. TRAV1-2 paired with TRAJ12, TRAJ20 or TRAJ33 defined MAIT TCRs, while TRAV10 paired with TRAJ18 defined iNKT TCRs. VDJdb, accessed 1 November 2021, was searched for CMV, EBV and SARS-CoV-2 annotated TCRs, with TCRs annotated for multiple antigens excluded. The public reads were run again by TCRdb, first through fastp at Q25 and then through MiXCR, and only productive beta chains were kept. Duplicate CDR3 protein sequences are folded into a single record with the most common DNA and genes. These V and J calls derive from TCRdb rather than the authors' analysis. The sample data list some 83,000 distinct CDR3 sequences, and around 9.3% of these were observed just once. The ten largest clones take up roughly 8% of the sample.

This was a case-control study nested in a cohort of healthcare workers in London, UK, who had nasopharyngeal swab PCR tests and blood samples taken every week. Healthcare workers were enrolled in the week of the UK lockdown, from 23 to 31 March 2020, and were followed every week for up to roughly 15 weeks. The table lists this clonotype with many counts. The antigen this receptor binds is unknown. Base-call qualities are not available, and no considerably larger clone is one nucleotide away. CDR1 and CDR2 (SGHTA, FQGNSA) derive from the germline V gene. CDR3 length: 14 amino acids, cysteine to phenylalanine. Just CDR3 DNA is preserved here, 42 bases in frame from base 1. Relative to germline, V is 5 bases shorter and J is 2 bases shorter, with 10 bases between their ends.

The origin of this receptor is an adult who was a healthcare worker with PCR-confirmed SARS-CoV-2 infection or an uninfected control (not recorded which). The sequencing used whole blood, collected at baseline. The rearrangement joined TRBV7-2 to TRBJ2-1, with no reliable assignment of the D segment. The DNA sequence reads TGTGCCAGCAGCCCGCACGGCGCCTACAATGAGCAGTTCTTC. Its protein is CASSPHGAYNEQFF.